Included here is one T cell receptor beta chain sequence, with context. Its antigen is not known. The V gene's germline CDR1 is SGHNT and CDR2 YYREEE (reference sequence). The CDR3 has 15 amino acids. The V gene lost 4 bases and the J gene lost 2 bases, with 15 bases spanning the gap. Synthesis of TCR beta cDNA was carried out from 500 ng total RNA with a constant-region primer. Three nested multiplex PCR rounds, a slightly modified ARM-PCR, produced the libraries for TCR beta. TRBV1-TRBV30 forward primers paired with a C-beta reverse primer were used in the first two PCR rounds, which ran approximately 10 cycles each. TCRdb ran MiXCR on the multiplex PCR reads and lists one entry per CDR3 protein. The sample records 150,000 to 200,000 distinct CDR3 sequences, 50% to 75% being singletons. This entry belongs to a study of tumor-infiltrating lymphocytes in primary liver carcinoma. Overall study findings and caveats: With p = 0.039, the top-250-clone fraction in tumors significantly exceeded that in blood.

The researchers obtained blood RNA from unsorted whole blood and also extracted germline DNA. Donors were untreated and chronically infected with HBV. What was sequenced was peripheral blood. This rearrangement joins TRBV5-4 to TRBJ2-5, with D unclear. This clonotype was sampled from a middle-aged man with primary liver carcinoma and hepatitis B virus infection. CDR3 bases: TGTGCCAGCAGCGGTCCCATTGTGGCGCAAGAGACCCAGTACTTC. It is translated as CASSGPIVAQETQYF.